Listed here are 24 T cell receptor beta chains from one sample, sequenced in a study of shared clonotypes between healthy human individuals. The naive CD8 population came from CD45RO-negative cells selected for CCR7, without terminally differentiated effector memory CD45RA+ cells. Assay: immunoSEQ multiplex PCR; the TCRdb copy retains only in-frame clones and omits some. The repertoire has around 1.9 million clones, around 93% of them found once; the top ten carry around 1.7%. The source material was naive CD8+ T cells from PBMCs. These receptors were taken from a man younger than 30 in good health. Some clones in this sample may be carry-over from other donors' samples.

The V call is TRBV5-4, the J call TRBJ2-3, with 8 bases fitting TRBD2. CDR3 length equals 17 residues. The germline gives CDR1 SGHNT, CDR2 YYREEE (reference sequence). The V and J ends lost 1 base and 0 bases, in that order; junction bases with no gene match: 7. The CDR3 bases are TGTGCCAGCAGCTTGAAGCGGGAGATTTCTAGCACAGATACGCAGTATTTT. Translated: CASSLKREISSTDTQYF. The complete variable domain, with remaining parts taken from reference TRBV5-4 and TRBJ2-3, reads ETGVTQSPTHLIKTRGQQVTLRCSSQSGHNTVSWYQQALGQGPQFIFQYYREEENGRGNFPPRFSGLQFPNYSSELNVNALELDDSALYLCASSLKREISSTDTQYFGPGTRLTVL.

The chain is built from TRBV15 and TRBJ2-1; 7 bases align to TRBD2. Germline CDR1 and CDR2: LNHNV and YYDKDF (reference sequence). This CDR3 region has 15 residues. J lost 10 bases, V lost 0 bases, and 9 bases had no gene match. This CDR3 reads CATSRDREGRYEQFF. In DNA, the CDR3 is TGTGCCACCAGCAGAGATAGGGAGGGAAGATACGAGCAGTTCTTC.

This clone was found once. The chain links TRBV11-2 to TRBJ1-3; maybe TRBD1 (5 bases). CDR1 and CDR2 from the germline V gene are SGHAT and FQNNGV. The CDR3 sequence is 16 residues long. V was shortened by 4 bases and J by 3 bases, with 16 bases between the two germline ends. The CDR3 DNA sequence: TGTGCCAGCAGCTCACCGACAGTACCGAGTGGAAACACCATATATTTT. Translated: CASSSPTVPSGNTIYF.

V usage is TRBV13 and J usage is TRBJ1-5; 8 bases align to TRBD1. V shed 4 bases and J 3 bases; nucleotides not matched to a gene: 8. This CDR3 comprises 16 residues. CDR1 is PRHDT and CDR2 is FYEKMQ in the germline V gene (reference sequence). CDR3 coding DNA: TGTGCCAGCAGCTCCTCGACAGGGGAAATCAATCAGCCCCAGCATTTT. It encodes CASSSSTGEINQPQHF.

The chain recombines TRBV27 with TRBJ1-5; 7 nucleotides align to TRBD1. The trim removed 5 bases at V and 6 bases at J, leaving 16 bases unmatched. Per the germline V gene, CDR1 is MNHEY and CDR2 is SMNVEV (reference sequence). The CDR3 covers 17 residues. The DNA of the CDR3 is TGTGCCAGCAGTCCGGTCGGGACAGCCCGTATGCGTCAGCCCCAGCATTTT. This translates into CASSPVGTARMRQPQHF.

The chain couples TRBV4-1 to TRBJ1-2, with 7 bases fitting TRBD1. From germline, CDR1 is MGHRA and CDR2 YSYEKL. This CDR3 region has 16 residues. Germline trimming cut 0 bases from V and 3 bases from J; bases unmatched to any gene: 7. CDR3 sequence reads: CASSQDRTGAYYGYTF. The CDR3 DNA sequence: TGCGCCAGCAGCCAAGATCGGACAGGAGCCTACTATGGCTACACCTTC.

The CDR3 loop reads CAISDGPYTGELFF. The CDR3 region has the DNA TGTGCCATCAGTGACGGCCCATACACCGGGGAGCTGTTTTTT. The chain links TRBV10-3 to TRBJ2-2; unclear D gene. The CDR3 has 14 amino acids. CDR1 is ENHRY and CDR2 is SYGVKD in the germline V gene. V was clipped by 3 bases and J by 3 bases, with 8 bases between them.

The CDR3 DNA is TGTGCCTGGAGTGTAATTATTAGGGAAACCTACGAGCAGTACTTC. Protein sequence: CAWSVIIRETYEQYF. V is TRBV30 and J is TRBJ2-7; D not resolved. Germline values: CDR1 GTSNPN, CDR2 SVGIG (reference sequence). The CDR3 spans 15 residues. Trimming shortened V by 0 bases and J by 2 bases, and 14 bases separated the two germline ends.

V gene TRBV4-1 combines with J gene TRBJ1-5; 9 nucleotides line up with TRBD1. The V and J ends lost 4 bases and 9 bases, in that order; junction bases with no gene match: 7. CDR1 MGHRA and CDR2 YSYEKL come from the germline V gene. The CDR3 runs to 14 residues. The chain's CDR3 is CASSPGQGPWPQHF. For the CDR3, the DNA is TGCGCCAGCAGCCCTGGACAGGGGCCATGGCCCCAGCATTTT.

The V call is TRBV6-5, the J call TRBJ2-7; TRBD2 aligns across 9 bases. The CDR3 has 15 amino acids. Germline V gene data show CDR1 as MNHEY and CDR2 as SVGAGI. The V gene end was trimmed by 2 bases and the J gene end by 4 bases; junction bases not matched to a gene: 6. The CDR3, as DNA: TGTGCCAGCAGTTACGGACTAGCGAGCCAGTACGAGCAGTACTTC. It specifies CASSYGLASQYEQYF.

The sample holds one count of this clone. A much larger clone is a single base away; this may be a read error. The V and J genes are TRBV4-2 and TRBJ2-7; 10 nucleotides line up with TRBD1. V shed 4 bases and J 2 bases; nucleotides not matched to a gene: 2. The germline V gene has CDR1 LGHNA and CDR2 YNFKEQ. The CDR3 consists of 14 residues. This chain's CDR3 is CASSPGTGAYEQYF. The CDR3 DNA sequence: TGTGCCAGCAGCCCCGGGACAGGGGCCTACGAGCAGTACTTC.

The genes are TRBV27 and TRBJ2-1, with 15 bases that match TRBD2. CDR3 length: 18 residues. V lost 6 bases and J lost 8; bases outside the gene matches: 14. The germline CDR1 and CDR2 sequences are MNHEY and SMNVEV (reference sequence). CDR3 coding DNA: TGTGCCAGCAGCACCCTTGGACTAGCGGGAGGGCCTAGGGATGAGCAGTTCTTC. This codes for CASSTLGLAGGPRDEQFF.

The chain employs TRBV2 and TRBJ2-3; 8 nucleotides line up with TRBD1. The V segment lost 5 bases and the J segment 5 bases; nucleotides outside the gene matches: 6. The CDR3 is 14 residues long. The germline gives CDR1 SNHLY, CDR2 FYNNEI. The CDR3 sequence: CASSPGQELDTQYF. The CDR3 bases are TGTGCCAGCAGTCCGGGACAGGAGTTAGATACGCAGTATTTT.

The chain couples TRBV6-6 to TRBJ2-7; no firm D call. V lost 2 bases, J lost 0 bases, and 8 bases lay in between. Germline values: CDR1 MNHNY, CDR2 SVGAGI (reference sequence). CDR3 length: 14 amino acids. The CDR3 sequence: CASSYAAASYEQYF. CDR3 bases: TGTGCCAGCAGTTACGCGGCAGCCTCCTACGAGCAGTACTTC.

The rearrangement links TRBV5-1 to TRBJ2-3; D may be TRBD1 (6 bases). CDR3 length: 16 residues. Deletions cut 3 bases from V and 4 bases from J, with 18 bases between. The germline V gene has CDR1 SGHRS and CDR2 YFSETQ. Here the CDR3 reads CASSYRLPEGADTQYF. Here the CDR3 DNA reads TGCGCCAGCAGCTACCGACTCCCCGAGGGGGCAGATACGCAGTATTTT.

The chain carries TRBV6-6 and TRBJ1-1; possible D gene TRBD1, 5 bases. CDR1 is MNHNY and CDR2 is SVGAGI in the germline V gene (reference sequence). V lost 4 bases to trimming and J lost 3 bases, with 12 bases between them. This CDR3 spans 14 amino acids. The DNA for the CDR3 is TGTGCCAGCAGTTCCCCGGGGACCTACACTGAAGCTTTCTTT. It encodes CASSSPGTYTEAFF.

A word on this clone: This CDR3 is also generated by other DNA sequences in the sample. The chain has TRBV5-6 and TRBJ1-3; tentative D call: TRBD1 (6 bases). Germline CDR1 SGHDT, CDR2 YYEEEE. The V end lost 2 bases, the J end lost 0 bases, and 9 bases lay between the germline ends. There are 15 residues in the CDR3. The CDR3 sequence: CASSLGTNSGNTIYF. The CDR3 DNA follows: TGTGCCAGCAGCTTAGGGACAAACTCTGGAAACACCATATATTTT.

V and J are TRBV10-3 and TRBJ1-1, with D tentatively TRBD1 (6 bases). Per germline, CDR1 ENHRY and CDR2 SYGVKD. The ends were cut back, 6 bases at V and 4 bases at J, with 12 bases in the middle. The CDR3 has 13 amino acids. The CDR3 DNA reads TGTGCCATCAGCCTCAACAGGGCCACTGAAGCTTTCTTT. Translation: CAISLNRATEAFF.

This chain uses TRBV2 with TRBJ2-7; 10 nucleotides align to TRBD2. CDR3 length: 16 amino acids. The ends lost 5 bases at V and 3 bases at J; junction bases unmatched: 10. Germline CDR1 is SNHLY and CDR2 is FYNNEI. For the CDR3, the DNA is TGTGCCAGCAGTCCATGGACTAGCGGAGGGAACTACGAGCAGTACTTC. Translation: CASSPWTSGGNYEQYF.

This chain joins TRBV28 and TRBJ2-5; possible D gene TRBD2, 6 bases. The CDR3 covers 12 residues. V lost 8 bases and J 0 bases, leaving 7 bases between the germline ends. Germline V gene sequence: CDR1 MDHEN, CDR2 SYDVKM. CDR3 sequence (DNA): TGTGCCAGCGGACTAAACCAAGAGACCCAGTACTTC. Encoded protein: CASGLNQETQYF.

This rearrangement joins TRBV27 to TRBJ2-3; either TRBD1 or TRBD2 may supply D (5 bases each). The V gene's germline CDR1 is MNHEY and CDR2 SMNVEV (reference sequence). Deletions cut 7 bases from V and 1 base from J, with 12 bases between. The CDR3 loop spans 14 amino acids. Written as DNA, the CDR3 is TGTGCCAGCACCGCCGGGACCCGCACAGATACGCAGTATTTT. It specifies CASTAGTRTDTQYF.

As to this clone: The sample has other DNA sequences that encode this CDR3 too. The chain carries TRBV4-1 and TRBJ2-7, with 7 positions matching TRBD1. After removal of 1 base from V and 5 bases from J, the junction contained 5 bases not matched to a gene. The CDR3 runs to 14 residues. Germline CDR1 reads MGHRA; CDR2 reads YSYEKL. The CDR3 loop is CASSQGGGRDEQYF. CDR3 nucleotide sequence: TGCGCCAGCAGCCAAGGAGGGGGCAGGGACGAGCAGTACTTC.

The rearrangement joins TRBV27 to TRBJ1-1; D is undetermined. The CDR3 has 13 amino acids. CDR1 MNHEY and CDR2 SMNVEV come from the germline V gene (reference sequence). The V gene lost 8 bases and the J gene lost 1 base, with 11 bases spanning the gap. In DNA, the CDR3 is TGTGCCAGCGCCCCGCGGTCGAACACTGAAGCTTTCTTT. Translation gives CASAPRSNTEAFF.

Worth noting for this clone: Other DNA sequences in the same sample also yield this CDR3. V gene TRBV7-9 combines with J gene TRBJ2-7; TRBD2 agrees at 12 bases. This CDR3 has 15 residues. Germline CDR1 SEHNR, CDR2 FQNEAQ (reference sequence). Germline trimming cut 4 bases from V and 1 base from J; bases unmatched to any gene: 2. CDR3 sequence: CASSSLAGGSYEQYF. CDR3 DNA sequence: TGTGCCAGCAGCTCCCTAGCGGGAGGGTCCTACGAGCAGTACTTC.